This T cell receptor (beta chain) was recorded in a study of cytomegalovirus exposure and HLA in healthy donors. General study results and limits: Cytomegalovirus-associated TCR beta chains were listed, numbering 150 to 200.

Comment on this clone: Its antigen is not identified. The DNA is left out, because the CDR3 cannot be placed on it with certainty; the CDR3 is given as TCRdb lists it.

The study ran its PCR with 60 Vbeta and 13 Jbeta primers. The method was immunoSEQ multiplex PCR; TCRdb's version includes in-frame clones alone and lacks a portion of them. The sample lists roughly 160,000 clones; over 75% were seen once. Sample: PBMCs. The clonotype comes from a woman aged 30 to 39 in good health and CMV-seronegative.

CDR3 sequence: CASSVGTGAGTF. The chain links TRBV9 to TRBJ1-2; TRBD1, the D gene given by the table, was not confirmed from the DNA. The CDR3 spans 12 amino acids, including both terminal residues. Germline CDR1 is SGDLS and CDR2 is YYNGEE.